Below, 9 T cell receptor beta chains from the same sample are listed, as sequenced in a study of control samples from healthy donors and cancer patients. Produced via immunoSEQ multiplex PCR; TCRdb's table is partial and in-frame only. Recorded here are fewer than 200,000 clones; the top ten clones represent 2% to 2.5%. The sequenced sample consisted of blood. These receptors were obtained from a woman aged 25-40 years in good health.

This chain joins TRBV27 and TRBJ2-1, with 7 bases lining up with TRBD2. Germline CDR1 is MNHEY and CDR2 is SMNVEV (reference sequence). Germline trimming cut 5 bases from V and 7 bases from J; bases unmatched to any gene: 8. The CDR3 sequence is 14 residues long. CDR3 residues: CASSPLGGINEQFF. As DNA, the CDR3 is TGTGCCAGCAGTCCCCTCGGGGGGATAAATGAGCAGTTCTTC.

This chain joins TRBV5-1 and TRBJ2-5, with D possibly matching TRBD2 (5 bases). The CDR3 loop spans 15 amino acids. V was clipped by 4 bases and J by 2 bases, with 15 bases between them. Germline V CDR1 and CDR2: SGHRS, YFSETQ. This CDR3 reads CASSPLPGYQETQYF. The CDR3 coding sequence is TGCGCCAGCAGCCCGTTACCGGGATATCAAGAGACCCAGTACTTC.

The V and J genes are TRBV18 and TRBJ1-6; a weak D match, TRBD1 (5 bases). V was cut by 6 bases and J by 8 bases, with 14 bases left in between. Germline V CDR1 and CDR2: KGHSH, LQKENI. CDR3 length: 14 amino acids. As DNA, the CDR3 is TGTGCCAGCTCGCCAGGGATGGGGGATTCACCCCTCCACTTT. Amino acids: CASSPGMGDSPLHF.

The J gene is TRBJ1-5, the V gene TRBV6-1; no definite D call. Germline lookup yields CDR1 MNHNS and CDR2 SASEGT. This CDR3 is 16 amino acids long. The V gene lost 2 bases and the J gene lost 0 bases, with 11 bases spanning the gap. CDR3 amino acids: CASSEKGLDSNQPQHF. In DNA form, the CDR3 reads TGTGCCAGCAGTGAAAAGGGTTTAGATAGCAATCAGCCCCAGCATTTT.

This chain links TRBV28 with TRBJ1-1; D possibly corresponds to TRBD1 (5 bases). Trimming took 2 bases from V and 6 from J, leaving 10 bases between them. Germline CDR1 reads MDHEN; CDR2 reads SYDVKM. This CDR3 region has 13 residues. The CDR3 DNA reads TGTGCCAGCAGTTTACTCAGGGTTCCTGAAGCTTTCTTT. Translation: CASSLLRVPEAFF. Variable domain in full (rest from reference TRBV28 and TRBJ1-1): DVKVTQSSRYLVKRTGEKVFLECVQDMDHENMFWYRQDPGLGLRLIYFSYDVKMKEKGDIPEGYSVSREKKERFSLILESASTNQTSMYLCASSLLRVPEAFFGQGTRLTVV.

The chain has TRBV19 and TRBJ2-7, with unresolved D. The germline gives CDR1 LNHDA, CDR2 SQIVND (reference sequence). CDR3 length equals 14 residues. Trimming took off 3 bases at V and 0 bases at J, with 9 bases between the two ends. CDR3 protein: CASSIRSSSYEQYF. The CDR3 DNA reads TGTGCCAGTAGTATCCGTTCGAGCTCCTACGAGCAGTACTTC.

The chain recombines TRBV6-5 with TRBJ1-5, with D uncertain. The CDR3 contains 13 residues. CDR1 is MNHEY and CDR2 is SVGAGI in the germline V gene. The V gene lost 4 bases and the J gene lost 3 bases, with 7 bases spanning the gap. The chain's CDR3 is CASSLQTNQPQHF. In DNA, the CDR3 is TGTGCCAGCAGTTTACAGACCAATCAGCCCCAGCATTTT.

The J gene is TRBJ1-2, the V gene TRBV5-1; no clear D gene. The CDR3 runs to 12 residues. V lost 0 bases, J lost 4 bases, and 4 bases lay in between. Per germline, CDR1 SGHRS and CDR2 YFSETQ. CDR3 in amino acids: CASSLDSYGYTF. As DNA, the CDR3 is TGCGCCAGCAGCTTGGACAGCTATGGCTACACCTTC.

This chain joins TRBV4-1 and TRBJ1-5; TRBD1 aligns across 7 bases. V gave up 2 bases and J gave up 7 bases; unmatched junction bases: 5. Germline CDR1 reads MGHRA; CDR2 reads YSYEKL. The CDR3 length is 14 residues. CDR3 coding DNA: TGCGCCAGCAGCCAACCGGGACAGAGACAGCCCCAGCATTTT. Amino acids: CASSQPGQRQPQHF.